This T cell receptor (beta chain) was sequenced in a study of blood T cell repertoires in COVID-19 (dated by TCRdb to the early 2020s). General notes on the study: Samples from collaborators originated in the United States, Italy and Spain and spanned both the acute and convalescent phases of COVID-19. The prospective study material was composed of cDNA or gDNA derived from T cells, B-cell-depleted T cells, or PBMCs. A de-identified subject ID, COVID-19 status, age in years and sex were almost always included in the sample metadata. Samples came from the ongoing ImmuneRACE study (first 160 participants) plus 1,254 subjects from 6 global collaborators. Subjects who had been exposed to COVID-19, were actively infected with it, or had recovered from it provided the deeply sampled blood TCRbeta repertoires that made up the dataset. Where available, HLA class I and class II types were obtained from metadata supplied by the sample provider rather than from assay-based typing. A freely available public database, intended as a resource for researchers studying the immune response to SARS-CoV-2, is where the repertoires were released. Results and caveats for the whole study, not just this receptor: Clinical and demographic metadata were provided uncurated, with the amount varying by source and participant.

Whole blood was collected in K2EDTA tubes by collaborating institutions according to the institutions' own protocols. For TCRbeta analysis, collaborators shipped samples as frozen whole blood, isolated PBMCs, or DNA extracted from either of those sample types. TCRbeta CDR3 regions were amplified from genomic DNA using the immunoSEQ Assay, a bias-controlled multiplex PCR. The paper's data handling went like this. Nucleated cell counts per sample were estimated from amplification of reference gene primers within the assay. To quantify the absolute abundance of each unique TCRbeta CDR3 rearrangement, sequence reads were collapsed and filtered. Productive Simpson clonality was computed per sample as the square root of Simpson's diversity index over productive rearrangements. TCRdb took this table from immuneACCESS and kept in-frame rearrangements with V and J called. Such tables lack part of the clones; where checked against another copy, unresolved V genes explain under half of the gap, and the rest is unexplained. For V, J and clone size, that table is used; D and trimming come from the DNA. The sample includes 120,000 to 150,000 clones, with over 80% observed a single time. 1.5% to 2% of the sample rests with the top ten.

The sample holds a few counts of this clone. Its antigen is not yet known. Base quality data are lacking; no much larger clone is found one base away. The CDR3 runs 16 residues from the cysteine to the phenylalanine. Solely the CDR3 DNA is kept, with 48 bases framed from the first base. A distance of 17 bases separates the germline ends of V and J, which lose 4 bases and 0 bases respectively. Looking up the germline V gene yields CDR1 SGHRS and CDR2 YFSETQ. This clonotype was sampled from a human donor in a cohort sampled during active COVID-19. The chain joins TRBV5-1 to TRBJ2-7; the D gene is possibly TRBD2, with 5 bases matching. Sequencing input: peripheral blood. The DNA sequence reads TGCGCCAGCAGCCTGGAGACGCGGGCCCTCTCCTACGAGCAGTACTTC. It translates as CASSLETRALSYEQYF.